The clone carrying this TCR beta chain was seen a few times. Its antigen is still unknown. The data stem from a study of response to subunit inactivated influenza vaccine. The CDR3 extends over 13 amino acids. Germline CDR1 is MDHEN and CDR2 is SYDVKM. Trimming cost V 6 bases and J 3 bases, with 11 bases left between them. TCRdb reprocessed the RT-PCR reads via MiXCR and lists one record per CDR3 protein. The data show under 500,000 distinct CDR3 sequences, with approximately 11% seen just once and 12% held by the top ten. Overall study results and limits: Authors proposed each seasonal influenza vaccination draws in few new T cells.

Sequenced here: PBMCs from blood, sampled roughly 48 days after vaccination. The rearrangement uses TRBV28 and TRBJ2-5; the D call may be TRBD1 or TRBD2 (5 bases each). This clonotype was obtained from a man aged 50 to 59 who received an inactivated influenza vaccine. The CDR3 loop reads CASRGLGKETQYF. The DNA of the CDR3 is TGTGCCAGCAGGGGGCTCGGGAAAGAGACCCAGTACTTC.